This is a list of T cell receptor beta chains from one sample in a study of blood T cell repertoires in COVID-19. Sequencing was performed with immunoSEQ multiplex PCR; in TCRdb, only in-frame clones are kept and a portion is missing. The table lists roughly 190,000 clones, 75% to 85% of them singletons. Sequencing was done on a sample of peripheral blood. All receptors come from a woman between 35 and 50 years old with COVID-19, enrolled during active disease. Both conserved end residues are part of each CDR3. The order of the fields is D gene, clone size, J gene, V gene, CDR3 DNA, CDR3 protein. The D gene is left open where the match is weak. Not all rows give a size; the values are once, few, many and, for expanded clones, a class.

>.|.|TRBJ1-2|TRBV5-8
TGTGCCAGCAGCTTGGAGGCGGAGGGGTCCTATGGCTACACCTTC
CASSLEAEGSYGYTF
>.|.|TRBJ1-6|TRBV5-4
TGTGCCAGCAGCTCGAACAGGGCCCTTAATTCACCCCTCCACTTT
CASSSNRALNSPLHF
>.|.|TRBJ2-1|TRBV18
TGTGCCAGCTCCCAAAAACAGGGAGCTGAGGGTGAGCAGTTCTTC
CASSQKQGAEGEQFF
>TRBD2|.|TRBJ2-1|TRBV29-1
TGCAGCGTCCTCGGGACTAGCGGTTACAATGAGCAGTTCTTC
CSVLGTSGYNEQFF
>.|once|TRBJ2-3|TRBV6-5
TGTGCCAGCAGGACCCGGGGGACAGGCACAGATACGCAGTATTTT
CASRTRGTGTDTQYF
>.|.|TRBJ2-2|TRBV11-2
TGTGCCAGCAGCTCACCTAGACGTTTTACCGGGGAGCTGTTTTTT
CASSSPRRFTGELFF
>TRBD2|.|TRBJ2-7|TRBV30
TGTGCCTGGAGCCGAATCAGGGTGGCGGGAGGGAACGCCTACGAGCAGTACTTC
CAWSRIRVAGGNAYEQYF
>.|once|TRBJ2-3|TRBV27
TGTGCCAGCAAAACAGTCACAGATACGCAGTATTTT
CASKTVTDTQYF
>.|.|TRBJ1-4|TRBV4-2
TGTGCCAGCAGCCAAGTCGGGGGGCTGAGAGAAAAACTGTTTTTT
CASSQVGGLREKLFF
>TRBD2|.|TRBJ2-1|TRBV24-1
TGTGCCACCAGTCAGTTAGCGGGAGCAAATGAGCAGTTCTTC
CATSQLAGANEQFF